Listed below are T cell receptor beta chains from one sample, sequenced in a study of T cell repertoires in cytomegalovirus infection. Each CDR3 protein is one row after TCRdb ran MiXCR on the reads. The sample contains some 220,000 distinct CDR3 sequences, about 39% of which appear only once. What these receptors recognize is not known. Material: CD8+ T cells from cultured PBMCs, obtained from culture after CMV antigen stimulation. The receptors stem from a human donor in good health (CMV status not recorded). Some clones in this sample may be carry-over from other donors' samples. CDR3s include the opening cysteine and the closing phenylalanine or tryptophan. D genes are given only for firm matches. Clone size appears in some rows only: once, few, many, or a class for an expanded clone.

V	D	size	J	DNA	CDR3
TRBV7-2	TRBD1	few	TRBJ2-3	TGTGCCAGCAGCTTAACAGGGGCGCAGACAGATACGCAGTATTTT	CASSLTGAQTDTQYF
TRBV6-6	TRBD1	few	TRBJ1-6	TGTGCCAGCAGTACTCGGACAGGGAATAATTCACCCCTCCACTTT	CASSTRTGNNSPLHF
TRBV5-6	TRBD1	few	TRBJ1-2	TGTGCCAGCAGAACCGGTCGGACAGGGATTAACTATGGCTACACCTTC	CASRTGRTGINYGYTF
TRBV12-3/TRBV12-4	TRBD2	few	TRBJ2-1	TGTGCCAGCAGCTCCCCTTTCGATTATACTAGCGGGGTCCCCTACAATGAGCAGTTCTTC	CASSSPFDYTSGVPYNEQFF
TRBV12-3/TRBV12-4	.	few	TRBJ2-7	TGTGCCAGCAGTTTAGGGCTCTACTACGAGCAGTACTTC	CASSLGLYYEQYF
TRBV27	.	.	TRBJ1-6	TGTGCCAGCAGTTTGGGGGGTTCACCCCTCCACTTT	CASSLGGSPLHF
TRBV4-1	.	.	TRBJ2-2	TGCGCCAGCAGCCCTACAGGGAACACCGGGGAGCTGTTTTTT	CASSPTGNTGELFF
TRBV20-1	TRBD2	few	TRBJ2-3	TGCAGTGCTAGAGGCGACGAACCGGGACTAGTCATCACAGATACGCAGTATTTT	CSARGDEPGLVITDTQYF
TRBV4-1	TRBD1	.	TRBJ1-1	TGCGCCAGCAGCCTCGGGACAGGGAACACTGAAGCTTTCTTT	CASSLGTGNTEAFF
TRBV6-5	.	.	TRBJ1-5	TGTGCCAGCAGTATATTCCAGGGGAGCAATCAGCCCCAGCATTTT	CASSIFQGSNQPQHF
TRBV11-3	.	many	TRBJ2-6	TGTGCCAGCAGCTTAGGAGGGGATTTTAATTCAGGGGCCAACGTCCTGACTTTC	CASSLGGDFNSGANVLTF
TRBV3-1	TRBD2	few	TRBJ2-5	TGTGCCAGCAGCCATCCCCGGGAGGCCGGCGAGACCCAGTACTTC	CASSHPREAGETQYF
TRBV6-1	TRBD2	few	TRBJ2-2	TGTGCCAGCAGTGAAGTAGATGGGACTAGCGGGAGGGGACGCACCGGGGAGCTGTTTTTT	CASSEVDGTSGRGRTGELFF
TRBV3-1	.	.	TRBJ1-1	TGTGCCAGCAGCCACTGGGGGCTGAACACTGAAGCTTTCTTT	CASSHWGLNTEAFF
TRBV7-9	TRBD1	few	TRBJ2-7	TGTGCCAGCAGCCACTCGTCGGGACAGCCCTACGAGCAGTACTTC	CASSHSSGQPYEQYF
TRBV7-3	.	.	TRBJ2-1	TGTGCCAGCAGCCCGGACAGTAGCTCCTACAATGAGCAGTTCTTC	CASSPDSSSYNEQFF
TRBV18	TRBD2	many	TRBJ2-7	TGTGCCAGCTCACCTTCTACCGGGACTAGCGGGATTGAGCAGTACTTC	CASSPSTGTSGIEQYF
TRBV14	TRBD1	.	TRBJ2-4	TGTGCCAGCACCCTGACAGGGAAGGCGAGGGGTCCCGCAGCCAAAAACATTCAGTACTTC	CASTLTGKARGPAAKNIQYF
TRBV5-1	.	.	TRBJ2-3	TGCGCCAGCAACTTCGGAGGTACGCAGTATTTT	CASNFGGTQYF
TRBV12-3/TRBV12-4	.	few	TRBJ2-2	TGTGCCAGCACCTCAGGCCTTGGCGTCGGACTTTACACCGGGGAGCTGTTTTTT	CASTSGLGVGLYTGELFF
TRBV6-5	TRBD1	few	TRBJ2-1	TGTGCCAGCAGTAGGGGACAGGGGAATGAGCAGTTCTTC	CASSRGQGNEQFF
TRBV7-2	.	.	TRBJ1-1	TGTGCCAGCAGGGACAGTCAAAGGAACACTGAAGCTTTCTTT	CASRDSQRNTEAFF
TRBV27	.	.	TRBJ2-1	TGTGCCAGTGGGGAAGCGCCCGGATTCAATGAGCAGTTCTTC	CASGEAPGFNEQFF
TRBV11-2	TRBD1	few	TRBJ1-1	TGTGCCAGCAGCTTATGGGACAGGGCGCAAGCTTTCTTT	CASSLWDRAQAFF
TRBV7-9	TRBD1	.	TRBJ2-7	TGTGCCAGCAGCCCCCGTCAGGGGGACTACGAGCAGTACTTC	CASSPRQGDYEQYF
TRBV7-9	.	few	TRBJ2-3	TGTGCCAGCAGCTTAGTAGTCACAGATACGCAGTATTTT	CASSLVVTDTQYF
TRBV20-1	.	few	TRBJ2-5	TGCAGTGTGAGACGACAGGAAGAGACCCAGTACTTC	CSVRRQEETQYF
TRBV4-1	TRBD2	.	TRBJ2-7	TGTGCCAGCAGCCTAGTGACAGGACTAGCGGGGATCTCCTACGAGCAGTACTTC	CASSLVTGLAGISYEQYF
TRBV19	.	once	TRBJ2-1	TGTGCCAGTAGTATCCAGGGCGGGCGGAGACCCTACAATGAGCAGTTCTTC	CASSIQGGRRPYNEQFF
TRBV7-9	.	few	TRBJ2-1	TGTGCCAGCAGCTCCCTCAGCGGTAGCAATGAGCAGTTCTTC	CASSSLSGSNEQFF
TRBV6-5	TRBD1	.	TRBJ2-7	TGTGCCAGCAGCCTCACCCCCCCACTCGGGACAGCCTACGAGCAGTACTTC	CASSLTPPLGTAYEQYF
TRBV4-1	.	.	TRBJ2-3	TGCGCCAGCAGCCAAGATCGGGCCAGTAGCACAGATACGCAGTATTTT	CASSQDRASSTDTQYF
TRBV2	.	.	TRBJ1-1	TGTGCCAGCAGTGGGCCTGAAGCTTTCTTT	CASSGPEAFF
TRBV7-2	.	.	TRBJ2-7	TGTGCCAGCAGCTGGGGGGACGGAACCTACGAGCAGTACTTC	CASSWGDGTYEQYF
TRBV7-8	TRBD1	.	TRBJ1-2	TGTGCCAGCAGCTTACTGGACAGGGGTACCTATGGCTACACCTTC	CASSLLDRGTYGYTF
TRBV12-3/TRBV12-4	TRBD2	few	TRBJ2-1	TGTGCCAGCAGTTCCAGACTAGCGGGATCCTACAATGAGCAGTTCTTC	CASSSRLAGSYNEQFF
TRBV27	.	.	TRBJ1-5	TGTGCCAGCAGTTTTGCGGGTGGCAATCAGCCCCAGCATTTT	CASSFAGGNQPQHF
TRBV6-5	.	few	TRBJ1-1	TGTGCCAGCAGATTGCAGGGGACCCTAAACACTGAAGCTTTCTTT	CASRLQGTLNTEAFF
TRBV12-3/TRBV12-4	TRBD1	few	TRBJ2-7	TGTGCCAGCAGTTCGCGGACAGGGTTTACCTACGAGCAGTACTTC	CASSSRTGFTYEQYF
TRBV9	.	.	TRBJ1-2	TGTGCCAGCAGCGTAGGAGAGGGATCGGGCTATGGCTACACCTTC	CASSVGEGSGYGYTF
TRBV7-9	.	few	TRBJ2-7	TGTGCCAGCAGCTCAGCGGTAACCTACGAGCAGTACTTC	CASSSAVTYEQYF
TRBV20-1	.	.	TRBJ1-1	TGCAGTGCTAGAGATTTTGGTTCTCCGGGAACTGAAGCTTTCTTT	CSARDFGSPGTEAFF
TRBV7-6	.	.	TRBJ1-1	TGTGCCAGCAGGTGGGAAAACACTGAAGCTTTCTTT	CASRWENTEAFF
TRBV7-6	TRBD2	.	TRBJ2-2	TGTGCCAGCAGCCCGCGAGCGGGAAGGTCCGGGGCCGGGGAGCTGTTTTTT	CASSPRAGRSGAGELFF
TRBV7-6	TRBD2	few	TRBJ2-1	TGTGCCAGCAGTTCTATGGCGGGAGGCCTAGGTGAGCAGTTCTTC	CASSSMAGGLGEQFF